The clone carrying this T cell receptor (beta chain) was picked up a small number of times. The antigen remains unidentified. The data are from a study of identical twins. TCRdb called the 5' RACE reads again in MiXCR, with one record for every CDR3 protein. The repertoire holds hundreds of thousands of distinct CDR3 sequences, with roughly 18% as singletons. The germline V gene encodes CDR1 LGHNT and CDR2 FRNRAP. CDR3 length: 17 residues. V lost 0 bases to trimming and J lost 9 bases; unmatched junction nucleotides: 11. Study-level points and caveats: In cord blood, abundant beta clonotypes had fewer insertions; memory showed no trend.

Separately, the same data were catalogued under a study of T cells expressing NK-cell markers. That source notes: Only alpha-beta TCR T cells were sorted in several experiments, using an anti-gamma-delta TCR antibody.

The specimen sequenced was PBMCs. The clonotype originates from a woman between 18 and 30 years old in good health. This chain links TRBV12-5 with TRBJ2-1; 10 bases line up with TRBD2. The CDR3 sequence: CASGLVRSSGRYVEQFF. The CDR3 DNA is TGTGCTAGTGGTTTGGTACGGTCTAGCGGGAGATATGTTGAGCAGTTCTTC.